Listed below are T cell receptor beta chains from one sample, sequenced in a study of CD8+CD57+ T cells in acquired aplastic anemia. TCRdb fed the reads into MiXCR, producing one record per CDR3 protein. Here the sample spans around 180,000 distinct CDR3 sequences, around 50% being singletons. Sequenced: sorted CD4+, CD8+, or CD8+CD57+ T cells (not recorded which) from PBMCs. The receptors come from a human donor with aplastic anemia. The CDR3 runs from the conserved cysteine through the conserved F or W. A D gene is named only where the DNA matches it firmly. Some rows mark clone size as missing; the rest say once, few, many or name a class of expanded clone.

v_gene	j_gene	d_gene	abundance	CDR3aa	CDR3nt
TRBV19	TRBJ1-5	.	.	CASRYVSTGFQPQHF	TGTGCCAGTAGGTATGTGTCCACAGGGTTTCAGCCCCAGCATTTT
TRBV5-1	TRBJ1-4	.	once	CASSLEGNEKLFF	TGCGCCAGCAGCTTGGAGGGTAATGAAAAACTGTTTTTT
TRBV19	TRBJ1-5	TRBD1	many	CASNSGGANQPQHF	TGTGCCAGCAACTCAGGGGGCGCAAATCAGCCCCAGCATTTT
TRBV2	TRBJ1-2	.	many	CASSETRQSYGYTF	TGTGCCAGCAGTGAAACACGACAGAGTTATGGCTACACCTTC
TRBV10-3	TRBJ1-4	TRBD1	once	CAIKGTGRGEKLFF	TGTGCCATCAAGGGGACAGGGCGTGGGGAAAAACTGTTTTTT
TRBV2	TRBJ1-5	TRBD1	few	CASSHQAGGQPQHF	TGTGCCAGCAGCCATCAGGCAGGGGGTCAGCCCCAGCATTTT
TRBV15	TRBJ1-4	.	many	CATSPQTEKLFF	TGTGCCACCAGCCCCCAGACAGAAAAACTGTTTTTT
TRBV20-1	TRBJ2-5	.	.	CSASQAGPQETQYF	TGCAGTGCTTCGCAAGCGGGCCCACAAGAGACCCAGTACTTC
TRBV4-1	TRBJ1-1	TRBD1	.	CDSSLRTGDTEAFF	TGCGACAGCAGCCTACGGACAGGGGACACTGAAGCTTTCTTT
TRBV19	TRBJ1-1	.	.	CASSLPAGNTEAFF	TGTGCCAGTAGTTTACCGGCGGGGAACACTGAAGCTTTCTTT
TRBV2	TRBJ2-1	TRBD2	few	CASSARLAIVNEQFF	TGTGCCAGCAGTGCGCGACTAGCGATTGTCAATGAGCAGTTCTTC
TRBV19	TRBJ2-7	TRBD2	few	CASQREGSYEQYF	TGTGCCAGTCAGCGGGAGGGATCCTACGAGCAGTACTTC
TRBV2	TRBJ2-1	.	many	CASRGQKQFF	TGTGCCAGCAGAGGACAGAAGCAGTTCTTC
TRBV10-3	TRBJ1-6	.	.	CAISDKGMVNSPLHF	TGTGCCATCAGTGATAAGGGGATGGTGAATTCACCCCTCCACTTT
TRBV5-1	TRBJ2-3	TRBD1	.	CASSLGTSGGAATDTQYF	TGCGCCAGCAGCTTGGGTACTTCAGGGGGCGCGGCCACAGATACGCAGTATTTT
TRBV6-1	TRBJ1-2	TRBD1	many	CAIQDRVNYGYTF	TGTGCCATCCAGGACAGGGTTAACTATGGCTACACCTTC
TRBV20-1	TRBJ2-7	TRBD2	.	CSAEDSGGADEQYF	TGCAGTGCTGAGGACAGCGGGGGGGCCGACGAGCAGTACTTC
TRBV20-1	TRBJ1-2	.	many	CSASLSSTGGYTF	TGCAGTGCTAGCCTCAGTTCAACGGGGGGCTACACCTTC
TRBV19	TRBJ2-7	.	once	CASSRGSYEQYF	TGTGCCAGTAGTCGGGGGTCGTACGAGCAGTACTTC
TRBV28	TRBJ1-2	.	.	CASSLRAYGYTF	TGTGCCAGCAGTTTGAGGGCCTATGGCTACACCTTC
TRBV29-1	TRBJ2-1	.	many	CSVAMTDYNEQFF	TGCAGCGTCGCTATGACAGACTACAATGAGCAGTTCTTC
TRBV19	TRBJ2-1	.	.	CASSNGLSSYNEQFF	TGTGCCAGTAGTAACGGACTAAGCTCCTACAATGAGCAGTTCTTC
TRBV9	TRBJ2-2	.	.	CASSVAPQGDTGELFF	TGTGCCAGCAGCGTAGCCCCCCAGGGTGACACCGGGGAGCTGTTTTTT
TRBV3-1	TRBJ1-1	.	.	CASTNTGNTEAFF	TGTGCCAGCACTAACACAGGGAACACTGAAGCTTTCTTT
TRBV11-1	TRBJ2-7	TRBD2	.	CASSPTERDTPYEQYF	TGTGCCAGCAGCCCGACTGAGCGGGATACCCCCTACGAGCAGTACTTC
TRBV7-9	TRBJ1-5	.	.	CASSGSGGNQPQHF	TGTGCCAGCAGCGGTTCCGGGGGCAATCAGCCCCAGCATTTT
TRBV5-1	TRBJ2-1	.	.	CASSLVVDEQFF	TGCGCCAGCAGCTTGGTGGTTGATGAGCAGTTCTTC
TRBV6-1	TRBJ2-1	.	many	CASSEVHGGRNNEQFF	TGTGCCAGCAGTGAAGTCCATGGGGGCAGGAACAATGAGCAGTTCTTC
TRBV6-6	TRBJ1-2	.	.	CASSLVFYGYTF	TGTGCCAGCAGCCTCGTCTTCTATGGCTACACCTTC
TRBV12-3/TRBV12-4	TRBJ1-4	.	many	CASSLEPGILFF	TGTGCCAGCAGTTTAGAGCCAGGGATACTGTTTTTT
TRBV10-3	TRBJ1-6	TRBD1	.	CAIRGDSRPLHF	TGTGCCATCAGAGGGGACAGTAGACCCCTCCACTTT